This TCR beta chain came from a study of T cell responses to AZD1222 COVID-19 vaccine. Clones were read by immunoSEQ multiplex PCR, and TCRdb kept only the in-frame ones, dropping some. The table has around 180,000 clones, 88% seen once. V was shortened by 4 bases and J by 4 bases, with 10 bases between the two germline ends. The CDR3 contains 12 residues. Germline V lookup: CDR1 GTSNPN, CDR2 SVGIG (reference sequence). Study-wide results and caveats: Regions 160-218 and 743-854 held dominance among vaccine-associated CD4 TCRs, which spanned spike.

With respect to this clone: What it binds is unknown.

This clonotype was sampled from an adult in good health. Source: peripheral blood, taken on day 0 of AZD1222 vaccination. The genes are TRBV30 and TRBJ1-2; D gene unclear. The CDR3 spells CAWTQRGYGYTF. DNA for the CDR3: TGTGCCTGGACCCAACGGGGCTATGGCTACACCTTC.